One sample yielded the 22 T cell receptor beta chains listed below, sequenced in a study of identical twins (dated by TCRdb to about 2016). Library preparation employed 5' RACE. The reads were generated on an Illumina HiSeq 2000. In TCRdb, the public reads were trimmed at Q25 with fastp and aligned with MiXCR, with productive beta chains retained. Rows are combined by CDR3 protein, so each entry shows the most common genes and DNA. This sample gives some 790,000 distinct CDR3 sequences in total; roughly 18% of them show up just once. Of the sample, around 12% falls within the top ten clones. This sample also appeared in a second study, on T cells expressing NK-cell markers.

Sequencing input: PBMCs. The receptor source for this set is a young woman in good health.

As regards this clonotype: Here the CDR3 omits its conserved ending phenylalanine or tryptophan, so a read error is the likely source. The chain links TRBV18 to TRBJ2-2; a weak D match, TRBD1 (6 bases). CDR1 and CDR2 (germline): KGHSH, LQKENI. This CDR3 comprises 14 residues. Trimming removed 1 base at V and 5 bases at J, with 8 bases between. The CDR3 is CASSPLQGTGELFL. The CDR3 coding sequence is TGTGCCAGCTCACCACTCCAGGGGACCGGGGAGCTGTTTCTT.

CDR3 region: CASSRGQNQPQHF. CDR3 bases: TGTGCCAGCAGCCGCGGACAGAATCAGCCCCAGCATTTT. V gene TRBV7-9 combines with J gene TRBJ1-5; tentative D call: TRBD1 (6 bases). V was cut by 5 bases and J by 4 bases, with 9 bases left in between. CDR3 length: 13 residues. Germline loops: CDR1 SEHNR, CDR2 FQNEAQ (reference sequence).

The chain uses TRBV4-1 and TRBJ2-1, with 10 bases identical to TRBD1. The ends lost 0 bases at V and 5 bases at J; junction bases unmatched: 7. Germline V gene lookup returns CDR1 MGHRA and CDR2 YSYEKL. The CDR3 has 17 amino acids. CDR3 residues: CASSQERRGQGNNEQFF. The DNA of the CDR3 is TGCGCCAGCAGCCAAGAACGAAGGGGACAGGGGAACAATGAGCAGTTCTTC.

As DNA, the CDR3 is TGTGCCAGCAGGGCAGCCTTGGTCGATTCACCCCTCCACTTT. This translates into CASRAALVDSPLHF. The chain couples TRBV12-3 or TRBV12-4 to TRBJ1-6, with unresolved D. The CDR3 loop spans 14 amino acids. V shed 6 bases and J shed 8 bases, with 14 bases lying between them.

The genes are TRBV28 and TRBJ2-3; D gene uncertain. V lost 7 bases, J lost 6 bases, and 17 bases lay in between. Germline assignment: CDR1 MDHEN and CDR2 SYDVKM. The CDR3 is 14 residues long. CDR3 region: CASNGYSWSDTQYF. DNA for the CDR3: TGTGCCAGCAACGGTTATAGCTGGTCGGATACGCAGTATTTT.

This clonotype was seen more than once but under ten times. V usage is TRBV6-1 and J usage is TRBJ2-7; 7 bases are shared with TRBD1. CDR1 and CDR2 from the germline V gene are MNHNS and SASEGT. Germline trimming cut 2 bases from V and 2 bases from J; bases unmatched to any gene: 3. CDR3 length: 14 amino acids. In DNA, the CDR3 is TGTGCCAGCAGTGAAATGGGACAGCCCTACGAGCAGTACTTC. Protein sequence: CASSEMGQPYEQYF.

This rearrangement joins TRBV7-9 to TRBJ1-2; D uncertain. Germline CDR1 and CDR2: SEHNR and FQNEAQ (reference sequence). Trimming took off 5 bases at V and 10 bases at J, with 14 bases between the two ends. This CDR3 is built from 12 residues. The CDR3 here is CASSTHRDTYTF. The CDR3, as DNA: TGTGCCAGCAGCACCCACCGGGATACCTACACCTTC.

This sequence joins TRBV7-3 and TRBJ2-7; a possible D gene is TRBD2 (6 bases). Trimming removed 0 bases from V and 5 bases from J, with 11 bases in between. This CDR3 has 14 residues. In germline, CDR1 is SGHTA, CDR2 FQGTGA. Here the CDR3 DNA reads TGTGCCAGCAGCTTAACTTCTGGGGGGAACGAGCAGTACTTC. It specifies CASSLTSGGNEQYF.

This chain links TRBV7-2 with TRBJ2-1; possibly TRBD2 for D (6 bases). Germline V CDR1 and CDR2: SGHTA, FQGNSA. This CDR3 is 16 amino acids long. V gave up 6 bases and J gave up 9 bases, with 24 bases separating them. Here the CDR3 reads CASRFSGNASHGEQFF. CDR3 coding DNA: TGTGCCAGCAGATTTAGCGGTAATGCCTCCCACGGTGAGCAGTTCTTC.

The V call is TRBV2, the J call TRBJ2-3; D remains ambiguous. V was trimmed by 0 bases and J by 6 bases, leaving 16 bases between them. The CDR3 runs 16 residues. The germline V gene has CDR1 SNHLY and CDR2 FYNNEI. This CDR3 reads CASSEARIGYGDTQYF. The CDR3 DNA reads TGTGCCAGCAGTGAAGCGCGGATTGGGTACGGTGATACGCAGTATTTT.

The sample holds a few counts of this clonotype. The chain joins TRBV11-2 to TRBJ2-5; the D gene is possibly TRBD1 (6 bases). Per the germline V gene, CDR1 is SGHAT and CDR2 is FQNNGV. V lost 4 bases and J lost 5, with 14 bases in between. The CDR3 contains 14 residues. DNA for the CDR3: TGTGCCAGCAGCTCCAGGGGTGTTTCTGAGACCCAGTACTTC. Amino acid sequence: CASSSRGVSETQYF.

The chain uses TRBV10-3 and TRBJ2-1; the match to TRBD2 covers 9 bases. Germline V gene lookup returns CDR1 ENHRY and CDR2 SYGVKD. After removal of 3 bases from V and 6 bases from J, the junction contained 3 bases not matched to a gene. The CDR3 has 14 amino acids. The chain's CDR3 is CAISDGTSTNEQFF. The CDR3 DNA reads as TGTGCCATCAGTGACGGGACTAGCACCAATGAGCAGTTCTTC.

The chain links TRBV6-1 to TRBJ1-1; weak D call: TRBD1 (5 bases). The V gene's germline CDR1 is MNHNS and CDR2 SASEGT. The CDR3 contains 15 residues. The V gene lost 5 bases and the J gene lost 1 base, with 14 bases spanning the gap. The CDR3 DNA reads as TGTGCCAGCAGTACGCTGGGCGGGGGGAACACTGAAGCTTTCTTT. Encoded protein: CASSTLGGGNTEAFF.

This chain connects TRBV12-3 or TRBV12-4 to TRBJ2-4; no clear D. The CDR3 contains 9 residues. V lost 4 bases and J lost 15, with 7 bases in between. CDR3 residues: CASSSPRYF. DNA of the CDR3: TGTGCCAGCAGTTCTCCAAGGTACTTC.

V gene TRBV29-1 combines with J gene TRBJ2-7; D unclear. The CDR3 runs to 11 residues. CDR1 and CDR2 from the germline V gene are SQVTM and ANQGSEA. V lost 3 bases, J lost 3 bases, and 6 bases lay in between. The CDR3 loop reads CSVERSYEQYF. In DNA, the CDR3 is TGCAGCGTTGAGCGGAGCTACGAGCAGTACTTC.

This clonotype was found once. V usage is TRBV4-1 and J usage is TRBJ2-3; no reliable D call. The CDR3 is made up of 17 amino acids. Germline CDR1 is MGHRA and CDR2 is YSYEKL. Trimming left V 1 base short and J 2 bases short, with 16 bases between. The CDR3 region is CASSQANALPSTDTQYF. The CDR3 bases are TGCGCCAGCAGCCAAGCCAATGCATTGCCCTCCACAGATACGCAGTATTTT.

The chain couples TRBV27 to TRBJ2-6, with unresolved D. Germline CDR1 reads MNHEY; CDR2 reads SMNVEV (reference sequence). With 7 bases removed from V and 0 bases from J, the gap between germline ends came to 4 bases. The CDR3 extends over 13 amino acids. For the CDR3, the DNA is TGTGCCAGCACCTTCTCTGGGGCCAACGTCCTGACTTTC. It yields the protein CASTFSGANVLTF.

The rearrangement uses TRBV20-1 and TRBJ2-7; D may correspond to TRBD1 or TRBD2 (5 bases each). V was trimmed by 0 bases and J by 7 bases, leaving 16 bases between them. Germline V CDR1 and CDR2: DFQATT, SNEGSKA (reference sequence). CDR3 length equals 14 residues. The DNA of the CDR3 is TGCAGTGCTAGAGATCCTGCAGGGACCCGGGAGCAGTACTTC. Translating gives CSARDPAGTREQYF.

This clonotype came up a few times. This CDR3 reads CASSVRQVEPMNTEAFF. CDR3 bases: TGTGCCAGCAGCGTGCGACAGGTCGAGCCCATGAACACTGAAGCTTTCTTT. The chain joins TRBV9 to TRBJ1-1; a possible D gene is TRBD1 (6 bases). Trimming cost V 2 bases and J 0 bases, with 17 bases left between them. Germline V gene sequence: CDR1 SGDLS, CDR2 YYNGEE. CDR3 size: 17 residues.

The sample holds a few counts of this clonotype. This CDR3 is CASSLVKNSYNEQFF. CDR3 DNA sequence: TGCGCCAGCAGCTTGGTTAAGAACTCCTACAATGAGCAGTTCTTC. The V call is TRBV5-1, the J call TRBJ2-1; D is unresolved. The germline V gene has CDR1 SGHRS and CDR2 YFSETQ. The CDR3 runs 15 residues. V lost 0 bases and J lost 0, with 7 bases in between.

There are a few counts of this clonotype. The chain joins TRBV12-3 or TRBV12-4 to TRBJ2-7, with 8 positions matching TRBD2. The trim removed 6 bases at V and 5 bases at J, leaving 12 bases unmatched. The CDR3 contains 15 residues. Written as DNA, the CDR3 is TGTGCCAGCAGCCTACAAGCGGGAGACTTTCACGAGCAGTACTTC. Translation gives CASSLQAGDFHEQYF.

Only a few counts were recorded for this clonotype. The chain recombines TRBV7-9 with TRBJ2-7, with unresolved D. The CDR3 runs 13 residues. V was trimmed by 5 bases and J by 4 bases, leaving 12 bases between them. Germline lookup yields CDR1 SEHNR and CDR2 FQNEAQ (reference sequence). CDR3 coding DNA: TGTGCCAGCAGCCCACCTCCCCGTTACGAGCAGTACTTC. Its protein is CASSPPPRYEQYF.